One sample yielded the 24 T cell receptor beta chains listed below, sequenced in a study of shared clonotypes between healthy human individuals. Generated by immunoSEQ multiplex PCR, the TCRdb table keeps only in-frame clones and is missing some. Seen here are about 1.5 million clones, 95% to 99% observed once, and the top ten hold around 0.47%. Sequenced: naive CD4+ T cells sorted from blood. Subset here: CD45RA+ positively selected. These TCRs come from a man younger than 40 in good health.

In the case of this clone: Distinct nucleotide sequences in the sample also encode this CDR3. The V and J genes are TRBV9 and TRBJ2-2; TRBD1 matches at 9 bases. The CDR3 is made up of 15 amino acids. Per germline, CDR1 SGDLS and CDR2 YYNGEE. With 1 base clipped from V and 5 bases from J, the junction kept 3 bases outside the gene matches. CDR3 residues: CASSVSGTGTGELFF. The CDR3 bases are TGTGCCAGCAGCGTATCCGGGACAGGGACCGGGGAGCTGTTTTTT.

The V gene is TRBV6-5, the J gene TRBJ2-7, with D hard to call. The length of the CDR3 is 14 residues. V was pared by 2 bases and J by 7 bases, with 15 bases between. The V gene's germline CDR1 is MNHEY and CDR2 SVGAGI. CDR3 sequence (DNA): TGTGCCAGCAGTTACCGTGGGCCCCTGGGAGAGCAGTACTTC. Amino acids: CASSYRGPLGEQYF.

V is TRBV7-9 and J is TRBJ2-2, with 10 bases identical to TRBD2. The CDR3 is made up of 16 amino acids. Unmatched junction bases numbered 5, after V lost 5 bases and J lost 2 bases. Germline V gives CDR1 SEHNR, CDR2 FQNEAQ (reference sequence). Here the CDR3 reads CASSERTSGNTGELFF. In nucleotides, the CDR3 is TGTGCCAGCAGCGAACGGACTAGCGGTAACACCGGGGAGCTGTTTTTT.

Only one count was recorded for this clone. The CDR3 nucleotides read TGTGCCAGCAGGGGGACAGGGACTGGCAATCAGCCCCAGCATTTT. This codes for CASRGTGTGNQPQHF. This sequence joins TRBV2 and TRBJ1-5; TRBD1 aligns across 9 bases. The CDR3 is made up of 15 amino acids. Germline CDR1 reads SNHLY; CDR2 reads FYNNEI. Losses at the gene ends were 6 bases for V and 2 bases for J; bases not matched to a gene: 5.

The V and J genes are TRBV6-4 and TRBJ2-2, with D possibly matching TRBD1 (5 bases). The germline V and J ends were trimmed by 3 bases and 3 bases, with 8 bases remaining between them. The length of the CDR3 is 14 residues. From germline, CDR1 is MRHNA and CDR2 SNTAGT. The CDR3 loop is CASSEGQYTGELFF. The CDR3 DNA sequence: TGTGCCAGCAGTGAAGGACAATACACCGGGGAGCTGTTTTTT.

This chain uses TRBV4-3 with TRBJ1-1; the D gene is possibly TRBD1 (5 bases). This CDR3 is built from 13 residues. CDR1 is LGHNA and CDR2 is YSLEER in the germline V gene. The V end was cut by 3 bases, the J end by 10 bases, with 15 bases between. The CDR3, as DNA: TGCGCCAGCAGCCACGGGGCGAGGGTGAGAGCTTTCTTT. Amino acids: CASSHGARVRAFF.

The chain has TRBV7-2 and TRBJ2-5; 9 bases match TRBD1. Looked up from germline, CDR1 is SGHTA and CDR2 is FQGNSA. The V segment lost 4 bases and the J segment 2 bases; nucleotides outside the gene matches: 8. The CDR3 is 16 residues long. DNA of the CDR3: TGTGCCAGCAGCTACCGGACAGGGGTCCTACAAGAGACCCAGTACTTC. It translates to CASSYRTGVLQETQYF. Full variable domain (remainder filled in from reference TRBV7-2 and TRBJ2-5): GAGVSQSPSNKVTEKGKDVELRCDPISGHTALYWYRQSLGQGLEFLIYFQGNSAPDKSGLPSDRFSAERTGGSVSTLTIQRTQQEDSAVYLCASSYRTGVLQETQYFGPGTRLLVL.

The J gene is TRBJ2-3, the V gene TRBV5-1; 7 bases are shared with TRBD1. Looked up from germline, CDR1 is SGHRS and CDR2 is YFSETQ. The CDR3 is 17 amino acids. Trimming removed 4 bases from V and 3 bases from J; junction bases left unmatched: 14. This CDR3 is CASSRILDREATDTQYF. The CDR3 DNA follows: TGCGCCAGCAGCCGAATCCTAGACAGGGAAGCGACAGATACGCAGTATTTT.

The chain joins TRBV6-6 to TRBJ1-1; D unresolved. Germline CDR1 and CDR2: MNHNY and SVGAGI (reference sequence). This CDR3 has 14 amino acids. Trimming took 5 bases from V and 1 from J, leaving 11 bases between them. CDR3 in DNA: TGTGCCAGCAGTAACAACCCAGAGAACACTGAAGCTTTCTTT. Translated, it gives CASSNNPENTEAFF.

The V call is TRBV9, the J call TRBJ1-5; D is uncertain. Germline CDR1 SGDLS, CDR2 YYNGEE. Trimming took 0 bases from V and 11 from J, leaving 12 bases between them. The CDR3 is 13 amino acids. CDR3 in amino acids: CASSVEGSGTQHF. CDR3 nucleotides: TGTGCCAGCAGCGTAGAGGGCTCAGGTACCCAGCATTTT. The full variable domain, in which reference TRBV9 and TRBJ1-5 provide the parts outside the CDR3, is DSGVTQTPKHLITATGQRVTLRCSPRSGDLSVYWYQQSLDQGLQFLIQYYNGEERAKGNILERFSAQQFPDLHSELNLSSLELGDSALYFCASSVEGSGTQHFGDGTRLSIL.

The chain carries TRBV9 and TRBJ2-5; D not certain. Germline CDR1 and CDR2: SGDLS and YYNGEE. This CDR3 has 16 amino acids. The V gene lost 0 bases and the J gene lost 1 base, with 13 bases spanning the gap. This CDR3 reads CASSVAPALLQETQYF. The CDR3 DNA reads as TGTGCCAGCAGCGTAGCCCCAGCTCTTCTCCAAGAGACCCAGTACTTC.

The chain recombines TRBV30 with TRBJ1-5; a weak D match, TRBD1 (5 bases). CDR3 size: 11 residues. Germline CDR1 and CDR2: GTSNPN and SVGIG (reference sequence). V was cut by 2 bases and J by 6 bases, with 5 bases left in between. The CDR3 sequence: CAWSTGQPQHF. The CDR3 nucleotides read TGTGCCTGGAGTACAGGTCAGCCCCAGCATTTT.

The CDR3 protein is CASSKGWRAEQYF. CDR3 coding DNA: TGTGCCAGCAGTAAAGGATGGAGAGCCGAGCAGTACTTC. The rearrangement uses TRBV2 and TRBJ2-7; the D is unclear. Trimming shortened V by 5 bases and J by 6 bases, and 14 bases separated the two germline ends. Germline-derived CDR1 and CDR2 are SNHLY and FYNNEI. The CDR3 is made up of 13 amino acids.

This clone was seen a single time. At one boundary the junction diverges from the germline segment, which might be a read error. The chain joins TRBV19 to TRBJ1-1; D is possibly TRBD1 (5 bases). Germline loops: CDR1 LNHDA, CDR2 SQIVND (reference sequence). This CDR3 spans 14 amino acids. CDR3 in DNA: TGTGCCAGTAGTATTTCGGCAGGGCGCCTAAGTGGGATCTTT. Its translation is CASSISAGRLSGIF.

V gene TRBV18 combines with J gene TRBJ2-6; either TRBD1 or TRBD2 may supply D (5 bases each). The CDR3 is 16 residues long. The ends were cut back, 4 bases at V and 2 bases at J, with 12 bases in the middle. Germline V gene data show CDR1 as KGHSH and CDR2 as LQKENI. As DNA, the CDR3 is TGTGCCAGCTCACTAGAGGGGCCCACTGGGGCCAACGTCCTGACTTTC. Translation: CASSLEGPTGANVLTF.

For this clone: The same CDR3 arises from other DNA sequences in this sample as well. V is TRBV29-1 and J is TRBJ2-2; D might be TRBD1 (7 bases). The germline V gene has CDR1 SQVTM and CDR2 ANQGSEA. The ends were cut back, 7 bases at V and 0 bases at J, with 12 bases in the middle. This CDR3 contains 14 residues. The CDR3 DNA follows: TGCAGCGCGTCAGGGGGGCCGAACACCGGGGAGCTGTTTTTT. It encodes CSASGGPNTGELFF.

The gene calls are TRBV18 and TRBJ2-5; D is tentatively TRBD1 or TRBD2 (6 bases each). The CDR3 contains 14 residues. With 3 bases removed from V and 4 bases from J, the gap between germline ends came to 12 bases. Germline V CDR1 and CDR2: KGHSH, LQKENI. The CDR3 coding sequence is TGTGCCAGCTCACCCTGGACAGCGGGAGAGACCCAGTACTTC. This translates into CASSPWTAGETQYF. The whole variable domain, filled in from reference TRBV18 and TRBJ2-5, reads NAGVMQNPRHLVRRRGQEARLRCSPMKGHSHVYWYRQLPEEGLKFMVYLQKENIIDESGMPKERFSAEFPKEGPSILRIQQVVRGDSAAYFCASSPWTAGETQYFGPGTRLLVL.

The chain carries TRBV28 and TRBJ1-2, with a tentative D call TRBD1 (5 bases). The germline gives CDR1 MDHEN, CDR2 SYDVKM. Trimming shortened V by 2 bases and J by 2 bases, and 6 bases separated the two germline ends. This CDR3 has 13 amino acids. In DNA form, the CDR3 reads TGTGCCAGCAGTTTAAGACAGAACTATGGCTACACCTTC. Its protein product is CASSLRQNYGYTF.

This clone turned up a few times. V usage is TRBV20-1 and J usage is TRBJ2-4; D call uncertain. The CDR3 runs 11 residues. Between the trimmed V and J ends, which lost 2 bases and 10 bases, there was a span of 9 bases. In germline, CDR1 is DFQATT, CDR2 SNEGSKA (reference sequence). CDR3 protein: CSARLMAIQYF. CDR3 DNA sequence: TGCAGTGCTAGATTAATGGCAATTCAGTACTTC.

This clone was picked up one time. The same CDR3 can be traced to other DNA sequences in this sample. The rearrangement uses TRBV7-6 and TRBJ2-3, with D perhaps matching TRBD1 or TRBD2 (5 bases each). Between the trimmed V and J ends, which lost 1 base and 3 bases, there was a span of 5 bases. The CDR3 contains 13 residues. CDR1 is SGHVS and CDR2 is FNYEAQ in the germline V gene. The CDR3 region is CASSLGGTDTQYF. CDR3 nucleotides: TGTGCCAGCAGCTTAGGGGGGACAGATACGCAGTATTTT.

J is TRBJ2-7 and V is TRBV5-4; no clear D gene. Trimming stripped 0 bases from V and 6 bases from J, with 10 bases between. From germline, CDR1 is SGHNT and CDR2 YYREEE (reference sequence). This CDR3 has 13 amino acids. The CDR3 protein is CASSLEVSAEQYF. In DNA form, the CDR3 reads TGTGCCAGCAGCTTGGAAGTATCGGCCGAGCAGTACTTC. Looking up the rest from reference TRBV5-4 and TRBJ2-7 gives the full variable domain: ETGVTQSPTHLIKTRGQQVTLRCSSQSGHNTVSWYQQALGQGPQFIFQYYREEENGRGNFPPRFSGLQFPNYSSELNVNALELDDSALYLCASSLEVSAEQYFGPGTRLTVT.

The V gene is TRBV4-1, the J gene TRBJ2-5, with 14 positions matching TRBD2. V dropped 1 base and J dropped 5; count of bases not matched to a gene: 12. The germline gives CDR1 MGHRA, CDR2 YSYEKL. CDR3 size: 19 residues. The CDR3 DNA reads TGCGCCAGCAGCCAAGCTTTTAGAGGGACTAGCGGGAGCTGGGAGACCCAGTACTTC. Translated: CASSQAFRGTSGSWETQYF.

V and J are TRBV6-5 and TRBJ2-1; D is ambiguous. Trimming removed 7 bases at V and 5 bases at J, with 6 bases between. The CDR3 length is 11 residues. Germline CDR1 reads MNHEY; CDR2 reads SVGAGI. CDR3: CASKGNNEQFF. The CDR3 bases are TGTGCCAGCAAGGGAAACAATGAGCAGTTCTTC.

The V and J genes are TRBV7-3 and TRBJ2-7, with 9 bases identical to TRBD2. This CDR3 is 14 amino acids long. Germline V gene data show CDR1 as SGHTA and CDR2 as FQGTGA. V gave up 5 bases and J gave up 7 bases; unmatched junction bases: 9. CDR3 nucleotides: TGTGCCAGCAGCCGTAGCGGGAGTATGGCGGAGCAGTACTTC. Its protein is CASSRSGSMAEQYF.